The clone carrying this T cell receptor (beta chain) qualifies as medium-sized. Arm-PCR of CDR3 regions and iRepertoire HTBI primers were the basis on which TCR beta libraries were built. Each CDR3 protein is one row after TCRdb ran MiXCR on the multiplex PCR reads. The sample has about 540,000 distinct CDR3 sequences; about 13% are singletons. This entry is derived from a study of regulatory T cells in long-lasting Graves disease. Time point indicated: newly diagnosed GD, antithyroid drugs for less than 3 months. Scientists built the TCR library using RNA that was extracted from PBMCs. The CDR3 is made up of 14 amino acids. The J segment lost 7 bases and the V segment lost 7 bases, leaving 14 bases of the junction unmatched. The germline V gene encodes CDR1 SQVTM and CDR2 ANQGSEA. These data were also reused for a study on T cells in Graves' hyperthyroidism and ophthalmopathy.

The receptor was derived from a man aged 30 to 45 with Graves disease. V and J are TRBV29-1 and TRBJ2-5, with 8 positions matching TRBD1. The material sequenced was peripheral blood mononuclear cells (PBMCs), taken at new diagnosis, from a patient treated with antithyroid drugs. The CDR3 DNA reads TGCAGCGGGGCCCTGGGACAGGACCCAGGGACCCAGTACTTC. Amino acids: CSGALGQDPGTQYF.